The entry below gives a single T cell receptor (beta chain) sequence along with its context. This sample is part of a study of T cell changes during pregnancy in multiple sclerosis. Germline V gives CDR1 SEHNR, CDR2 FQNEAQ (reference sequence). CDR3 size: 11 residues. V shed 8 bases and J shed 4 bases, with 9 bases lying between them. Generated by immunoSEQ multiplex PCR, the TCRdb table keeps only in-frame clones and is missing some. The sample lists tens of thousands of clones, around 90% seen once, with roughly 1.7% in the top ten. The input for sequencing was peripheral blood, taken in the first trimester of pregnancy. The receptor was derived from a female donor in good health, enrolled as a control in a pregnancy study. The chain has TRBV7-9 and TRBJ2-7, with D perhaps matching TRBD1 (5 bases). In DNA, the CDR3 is TGTGCCAGCGACAGAGAATACGAGCAGTACTTC. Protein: CASDREYEQYF.